The clone carrying this T cell receptor beta chain was recorded a few times. The target antigen is unknown. Regions amplified from RNA transcripts were the TCR beta CDR3 regions. Using the HTBI primer set, a first-round RT-PCR was run on the TCR CDR3. In TCRdb, the multiplex PCR reads were re-called with MiXCR into one record per CDR3 protein. Of 350,000 to 400,000 distinct CDR3 sequences listed, about 20% are singletons. CDR3 size: 14 residues. Trimming pared 2 bases from V and 5 bases from J, leaving 12 bases between. Germline CDR1 reads KGHSH; CDR2 reads LQKENI. Not enrolled were patients with uncontrolled infection, other autoimmune disease, pregnancy or lactation. From approximately 9.1 ml of fresh peripheral blood, PBMCs were isolated. These data originate in a study of T cells in Graves' hyperthyroidism and ophthalmopathy. Whole-study findings and limits: Model predictions of ophthalmopathy came a median approximately 6.8 months before onset.

Sequencing was carried out using blood. The TCR comes from a woman in her late teens or twenties with Graves' hyperthyroidism. The chain combines TRBV18 with TRBJ2-5; D gene uncertain. CDR3 bases: TGTGCCAGCTCACCAGGAAGATTAGGGGAGACCCAGTACTTC. Its translation is CASSPGRLGETQYF.